These 29 T cell receptor beta chains originate from one sample sequenced in a study of vaccination and CD4 T cells after COVID-19. These receptors' targets are unknown. The treatment denotes: roughly 10-day PBMC culture with coronavirus spike peptide pools or control peptides (ViraFEST assay). Cultured CD4+ T-cell DNA underwent Oncomine TCR Beta short-read sequencing. TCRdb reprocessed the PCR reads via MiXCR and lists one record per CDR3 protein. The sample holds approximately 13,000 distinct CDR3 sequences, about 25% seen once. The sample consisted of CD4+ T cells from blood, cultured in vitro, taken before SARS-CoV-2 vaccination. The receptor source for this set is a human donor who received a COVID-19 vaccine.

The chain carries TRBV2 and TRBJ2-5, with 7 bases lining up with TRBD2. The CDR3 is 14 residues long. Germline CDR1 is SNHLY and CDR2 is FYNNEI. The trim removed 4 bases at V and 5 bases at J, leaving 7 bases unmatched. The CDR3 DNA reads TGTGCCAGCAGTGTCGGGGGGACGGGGGAGACCCAGTACTTC. The encoded protein is CASSVGGTGETQYF. Full variable domain (outside the CDR3, taken from reference TRBV2 and TRBJ2-5): EPEVTQTPSHQVTQMGQEVILRCVPISNHLYFYWYRQILGQKVEFLVSFYNNEISEKSEIFDDQFSVERPDGSNFTLKIRSTKLEDSAMYFCASSVGGTGETQYFGPGTRLLVL.

The chain joins TRBV2 to TRBJ1-2; no reliable D call. CDR1 and CDR2 from the germline V gene are SNHLY and FYNNEI. V dropped 1 base and J dropped 2 bases, with 11 bases sitting between them. This CDR3 is 15 amino acids long. The CDR3 protein is CASSEGKGFNYGYTF. CDR3 bases: TGTGCCAGCAGTGAAGGAAAAGGATTCAACTATGGCTACACCTTC.

The chain employs TRBV12-3 or TRBV12-4 and TRBJ1-1; D might be TRBD1 (5 bases). V was trimmed by 2 bases and J by 5 bases, leaving 15 bases between them. The CDR3 runs to 15 residues. CDR3 amino acids: CASSLTRDGGTEAFF. The CDR3 nucleotides read TGTGCCAGCAGTTTAACCAGGGACGGGGGTACTGAAGCTTTCTTT.

The V call is TRBV20-1, the J call TRBJ2-7; TRBD1 matches at 7 bases. Germline CDR1 reads DFQATT; CDR2 reads SNEGSKA (reference sequence). V was pared by 1 base and J by 6 bases, with 12 bases of the junction left unmatched. The CDR3 has 15 residues. The CDR3 bases are TGCAGTGCTAGAGGAAGAATAGGGGGCTTGGGCGAGCAGTACTTC. Amino acids: CSARGRIGGLGEQYF.

The chain joins TRBV12-3 or TRBV12-4 to TRBJ1-1; D is possibly TRBD1 (5 bases). The CDR3 length is 15 residues. Trimming removed 7 bases at V and 1 base at J, with 16 bases between. The CDR3 is CASTQHGGRNTEAFF. Here the CDR3 DNA reads TGTGCCAGCACCCAACACGGGGGTAGGAACACTGAAGCTTTCTTT.

This chain uses TRBV6-5 with TRBJ2-2; the D gene could be TRBD1 or TRBD2 (5 bases each). This CDR3 contains 15 residues. Germline V gene data show CDR1 as MNHEY and CDR2 as SVGAGI. Trimming shortened V by 4 bases and J by 1 base, and 10 bases separated the two germline ends. CDR3 sequence: CASSSPGQNTGELFF. In DNA form, the CDR3 reads TGTGCCAGCAGTTCACCGGGGCAGAACACCGGGGAGCTGTTTTTT.

This chain uses TRBV10-1 with TRBJ1-1; D might be TRBD1 (5 bases). This CDR3 is built from 14 residues. Germline-derived CDR1 and CDR2 are WNHNN and SYGVQD (reference sequence). V was shortened by 3 bases and J by 2 bases, with 10 bases between the two germline ends. In nucleotides, the CDR3 is TGCGCCAGCAGTGACGGTTGGGGCAACACTGAAGCTTTCTTT. It yields the protein CASSDGWGNTEAFF.

This clonotype was counted a few times. This rearrangement joins TRBV14 to TRBJ1-1; possible D gene TRBD1, 5 bases. This CDR3 is 14 amino acids long. Trimming took 1 base from V and 1 from J, leaving 7 bases between them. Looked up from germline, CDR1 is SGHDN and CDR2 is FVKESK. Here the CDR3 DNA reads TGTGCCAGCAGCCAAGTCAGGGAGAACACTGAAGCTTTCTTT. As protein: CASSQVRENTEAFF.

V usage is TRBV18 and J usage is TRBJ1-5; D gene uncertain. Between the trimmed V and J ends, which lost 3 bases and 0 bases, there was a span of 6 bases. The germline V gene encodes CDR1 KGHSH and CDR2 LQKENI. This CDR3 contains 14 residues. The CDR3 loop reads CASSPLNSNQPQHF. In nucleotides, the CDR3 is TGTGCCAGCTCACCGCTTAATAGCAATCAGCCCCAGCATTTT. Filled out from reference TRBV18 and TRBJ1-5, the complete variable domain reads NAGVMQNPRHLVRRRGQEARLRCSPMKGHSHVYWYRQLPEEGLKFMVYLQKENIIDESGMPKERFSAEFPKEGPSILRIQQVVRGDSAAYFCASSPLNSNQPQHFGDGTRLSIL.

This clonotype was seen only a few times. The rearrangement joins TRBV7-2 to TRBJ1-1, with unresolved D. Trimming removed 5 bases from V and 0 bases from J, with 10 bases in between. Germline loops: CDR1 SGHTA, CDR2 FQGNSA. There are 14 residues in the CDR3. The CDR3, as DNA: TGTGCCAGCAGCCTCAATTCCATGAACACTGAAGCTTTCTTT. Encoded protein: CASSLNSMNTEAFF. Supplemented by reference TRBV7-2 and TRBJ1-1, the full variable domain reads GAGVSQSPSNKVTEKGKDVELRCDPISGHTALYWYRQSLGQGLEFLIYFQGNSAPDKSGLPSDRFSAERTGGSVSTLTIQRTQQEDSAVYLCASSLNSMNTEAFFGQGTRLTVV.

The V and J genes are TRBV5-1 and TRBJ2-6, with unresolved D. CDR3 length: 15 residues. Germline V gives CDR1 SGHRS, CDR2 YFSETQ. The germline V and J ends were trimmed by 3 bases and 3 bases, with 10 bases remaining between them. The CDR3 sequence: CASSSSADGANVLTF. In DNA, the CDR3 is TGCGCCAGCAGCTCATCGGCGGATGGGGCCAACGTCCTGACTTTC.

This clonotype was found a few times. The chain has TRBV2 and TRBJ2-5, with a weak D call TRBD1 (5 bases). The CDR3 has 13 residues. The V end lost 2 bases, the J end lost 4 bases, and 8 bases lay between the germline ends. From germline, CDR1 is SNHLY and CDR2 FYNNEI. CDR3 sequence: CASSETQAETQYF. Here the CDR3 DNA reads TGTGCCAGCAGTGAAACACAGGCAGAGACCCAGTACTTC.

The chain joins TRBV20-1 to TRBJ2-3; D unclear. This CDR3 has 14 residues. Germline CDR1 reads DFQATT; CDR2 reads SNEGSKA (reference sequence). V was shortened by 2 bases and J by 5 bases, with 14 bases between the two germline ends. The DNA of the CDR3 is TGCAGTGCTAGACCAACATCAAGTATAGATACGCAGTATTTT. Its translation: CSARPTSSIDTQYF.

V and J are TRBV7-9 and TRBJ1-1, with 9 bases identical to TRBD1. Germline CDR1 and CDR2: SEHNR and FQNEAQ (reference sequence). Trimming cost V 7 bases and J 8 bases; bases outside gene matches: 11. The CDR3 spans 14 residues. The CDR3 reads CASTLDRGSSEAFF. The CDR3 DNA reads TGTGCCAGCACCCTCGACAGGGGGTCATCGGAAGCTTTCTTT.

V usage is TRBV11-2 and J usage is TRBJ2-3; D unresolved. V was trimmed by 3 bases and J by 0 bases, leaving 1 base between them. In germline, CDR1 is SGHAT, CDR2 FQNNGV. The CDR3 extends over 12 amino acids. CDR3 in DNA: TGTGCCAGCAGCTTGAGCACAGATACGCAGTATTTT. Translated: CASSLSTDTQYF.

This clonotype was detected only a few times. The genes are TRBV15 and TRBJ2-5; D is undetermined. The CDR3 is 13 amino acids. The germline V gene has CDR1 LNHNV and CDR2 YYDKDF (reference sequence). V lost 1 base and J lost 2, with 5 bases in between. CDR3: CATSRVGQETQYF. DNA for the CDR3: TGTGCCACCAGCAGAGTTGGTCAAGAGACCCAGTACTTC.

This clonotype occurred a few times. The V and J genes are TRBV2 and TRBJ2-5; 7 nucleotides align to TRBD1. Germline V gene lookup returns CDR1 SNHLY and CDR2 FYNNEI. The V segment lost 5 bases and the J segment 4 bases; nucleotides outside the gene matches: 4. The CDR3 covers 13 residues. The CDR3 coding sequence is TGTGCCAGCAGTCTGTCAGGGGGAGAGACCCAGTACTTC. Translation gives CASSLSGGETQYF.

On this clonotype itself: One end of the junction does not line up with germline, which may come from a read error. CDR3 coding DNA: TGTGCCAGCAGTTACTCGGACTTCACGGTCCGACTTTTT. Translated, it gives CASSYSDFTVRLF. The V call is TRBV6-2 or TRBV6-3, the J call TRBJ1-6; no reliable D call. CDR1 and CDR2 from the germline V gene are MNHEY and SVGEGT. The CDR3 length is 13 residues.

This clonotype was counted only a few times. V is TRBV7-2 and J is TRBJ2-5, with 11 bases identical to TRBD2. Germline V gene lookup returns CDR1 SGHTA and CDR2 FQGNSA. This CDR3 comprises 16 residues. V lost 5 bases, J lost 2 bases, and 7 bases stayed unmatched. CDR3 sequence reads: CASSLGLAGIQETQYF. Here the CDR3 DNA reads TGTGCCAGCAGCCTAGGACTAGCGGGCATACAAGAGACCCAGTACTTC.

The rearrangement links TRBV5-6 to TRBJ1-2; D not certain. Per germline, CDR1 SGHDT and CDR2 YYEEEE. V dropped 0 bases and J dropped 1 base, with 4 bases sitting between them. This CDR3 contains 13 residues. CDR3 sequence (DNA): TGTGCCAGCAGCTTGGGGGGTAACTATGGCTACACCTTC. Protein product: CASSLGGNYGYTF.

This clonotype turned up a few times. The chain combines TRBV30 with TRBJ2-5, with 9 bases that match TRBD2. CDR1 GTSNPN and CDR2 SVGIG come from the germline V gene (reference sequence). This CDR3 is built from 14 residues. Trimming cost V 3 bases and J 3 bases; bases outside gene matches: 5. The CDR3 DNA sequence: TGTGCCTGGAGCCCCCGACTAGCGGAAGAGACCCAGTACTTC. As protein: CAWSPRLAEETQYF.

The chain recombines TRBV7-9 with TRBJ2-7; D not certain. V was shortened by 0 bases and J by 6 bases, with 24 bases between the two germline ends. The CDR3 spans 18 residues. Germline CDR1 reads SEHNR; CDR2 reads FQNEAQ (reference sequence). CDR3 nucleotides: TGTGCCAGCAGCTTAGCTAGGAAATGGAACAGTCCCCCGGGCGAGCAGTACTTC. This sequence encodes CASSLARKWNSPPGEQYF. Drawing the rest from reference TRBV7-9 and TRBJ2-7, the complete variable domain is DTGVSQNPRHKITKRGQNVTFRCDPISEHNRLYWYRQTLGQGPEFLTYFQNEAQLEKSRLLSDRFSAERPKGSFSTLEIQRTEQGDSAMYLCASSLARKWNSPPGEQYFGPGTRLTVT.

The rearrangement uses TRBV12-3 or TRBV12-4 and TRBJ1-2; D is uncertain. V lost 5 bases to trimming and J lost 1 base, with 5 bases between them. The CDR3 runs to 12 residues. CDR3 protein: CASSRGNYGYTF. CDR3 nucleotide sequence: TGTGCCAGCAGTCGGGGTAACTATGGCTACACCTTC.

This clonotype was seen more than once but under ten times. The CDR3 coding sequence is TGTGCCATCAGTAGAATACCGGACGCGCTTAGGACTGAAGCTTTCTTT. Translated: CAISRIPDALRTEAFF. V is TRBV10-3 and J is TRBJ1-1; D is unresolved. The CDR3 covers 16 residues. Deletions cut 5 bases from V and 5 bases from J, with 21 bases between. The germline CDR1 and CDR2 sequences are ENHRY and SYGVKD.

This clonotype is judged medium-sized. No DNA is shown, since the ends of the CDR3 on it are uncertain; the CDR3 is the one TCRdb lists. The J gene is TRBJ1-2, the V gene TRBV28; TRBD1 is the table's D call and was not checked against the DNA. Germline V gives CDR1 MDHEN, CDR2 SYDVKM. Counting both end residues, the CDR3 totals 21 amino acids. The CDR3 sequence: CASSFSGANVLTFGAGYGYTF.

In its sample, this clonotype was seen a few times. The V gene is TRBV7-2, the J gene TRBJ2-3; perhaps TRBD2 as D (5 bases). V was cut by 2 bases and J by 2 bases, with 11 bases left in between. The CDR3 totals 15 residues. The germline V gene encodes CDR1 SGHTA and CDR2 FQGNSA. CDR3 coding DNA: TGTGCCAGCAGCTTAAGCGGCCTACCCACAGATACGCAGTATTTT. It specifies CASSLSGLPTDTQYF.

This sequence joins TRBV7-2 and TRBJ2-3; D is ambiguous. Germline V gene lookup returns CDR1 SGHTA and CDR2 FQGNSA. The CDR3 is 12 residues long. Trimming stripped 1 base from V and 6 bases from J, with 5 bases between. In nucleotides, the CDR3 is TGTGCCAGCAGCTTAGTTAGGGATACGCAGTATTTT. Its protein product is CASSLVRDTQYF.

The chain combines TRBV12-3 or TRBV12-4 with TRBJ2-2, with TRBD1 identical over 10 bases. V was pared by 0 bases and J by 7 bases, with 8 bases of the junction left unmatched. The CDR3 spans 17 residues. The CDR3 sequence: CASSLAAWTGGSGELFF. CDR3 nucleotides: TGTGCCAGCAGTTTAGCGGCGTGGACAGGGGGAAGCGGGGAGCTGTTTTTT.

This clonotype has only a few counts. The rearrangement uses TRBV20-1 and TRBJ2-4; 13 bases are shared with TRBD2. Germline lookup yields CDR1 DFQATT and CDR2 SNEGSKA (reference sequence). Unmatched junction bases numbered 11, after V lost 1 base and J lost 2 bases. The CDR3 sequence is 19 residues long. CDR3 sequence: CSARARLAGGVSPKNIQYF. CDR3 nucleotide sequence: TGCAGTGCTAGAGCTCGACTAGCGGGGGGAGTAAGCCCCAAAAACATTCAGTACTTC.